This is a list of T cell receptor beta chains from one sample in a study of CXCR3-negative and CXCR3-positive naive CD8 T cells. TCRdb reanalyzed the 5' RACE reads, giving one entry per CDR3 protein sequence and no DNA. The sample holds under 50,000 distinct CDR3 sequences. The sample consisted of naive CXCR3- CD8+ T cells from blood. The receptors were sampled from a human donor in good health. Some clones in this sample may be carry-over from other donors' samples. Each CDR3 is given with its conserved first and last residue.

j_call v_call cdr3_aa
TRBJ1-6 TRBV28 CASSPENSPLHF
TRBJ1-2 TRBV20-1 CSASDQNYGYTF
TRBJ2-3 TRBV7-9 CASSLSGGATDTQYF
TRBJ2-1 TRBV29-1 CSVGGTATYNEQFF
TRBJ2-3 TRBV29-1 CSVLAGGPGDTQYF
TRBJ2-7 TRBV5-1 CASSLAASGRAEQYF
TRBJ2-5 TRBV4-3 CASSQDNYQETQYF
TRBJ2-2 TRBV29-1 CSVGEGTGELFF
TRBJ1-1 TRBV28 CASSLPLEGLREAFF
TRBJ2-2 TRBV10-3 CAIFNGNTGELFF
TRBJ2-2 TRBV7-6 CASSRFLGEIGGELFF
TRBJ2-5 TRBV28 CASSPDSGETQYF
TRBJ2-7 TRBV24-1 CATSDMGEQYF
TRBJ2-2 TRBV20-1 CSAQTGDRPGELFF
TRBJ1-1 TRBV28 CASSFGQGNTEAFF
TRBJ2-1 TRBV7-2 CASSPGESRNEQFF
TRBJ2-5 TRBV29-1 CSVAQGVQGETQYF
TRBJ2-7 TRBV12-3/TRBV12-4 CASSFVNTYEQYF
TRBJ2-2 TRBV28 CASGEDRVISGELFF
TRBJ2-1 TRBV5-6 CASSPPGVYNEQFF
TRBJ1-5 TRBV11-2 CASSLAGSNQPQHF
TRBJ2-7 TRBV29-1 CSVDITGDRYEQYF
TRBJ1-1 TRBV5-1 CASSLFGSRENTEAFF
TRBJ2-1 TRBV5-1 CARSFTGEQFF
TRBJ2-3 TRBV11-2 CASLQGGTDTQYF
TRBJ2-7 TRBV27 CASRDFMGEQYF
TRBJ2-7 TRBV10-3 CAISVTETYEQYF